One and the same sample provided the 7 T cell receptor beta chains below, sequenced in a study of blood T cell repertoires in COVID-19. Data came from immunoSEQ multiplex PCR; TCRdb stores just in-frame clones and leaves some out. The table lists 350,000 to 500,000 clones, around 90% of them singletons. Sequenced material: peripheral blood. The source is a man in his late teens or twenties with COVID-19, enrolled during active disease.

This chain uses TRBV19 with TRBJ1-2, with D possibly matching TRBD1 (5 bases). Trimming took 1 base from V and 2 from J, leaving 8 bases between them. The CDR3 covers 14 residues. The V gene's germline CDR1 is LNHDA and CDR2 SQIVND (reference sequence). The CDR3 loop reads CASSIGTPNYGYTF. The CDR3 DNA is TGTGCCAGTAGTATAGGGACACCGAACTATGGCTACACCTTC.

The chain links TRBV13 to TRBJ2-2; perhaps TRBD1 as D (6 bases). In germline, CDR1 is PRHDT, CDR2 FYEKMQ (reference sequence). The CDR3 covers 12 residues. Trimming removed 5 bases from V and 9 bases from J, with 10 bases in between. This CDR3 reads CASSLGQRELFF. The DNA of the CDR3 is TGTGCCAGCAGCCTCGGACAGAGGGAGCTGTTTTTT.

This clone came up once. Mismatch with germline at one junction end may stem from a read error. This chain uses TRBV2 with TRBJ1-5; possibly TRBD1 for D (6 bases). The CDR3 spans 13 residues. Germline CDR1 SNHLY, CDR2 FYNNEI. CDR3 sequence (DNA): TGTGCCAGCAGTCCATTGGACAGCCTCGGACGGTATTTT. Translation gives CASSPLDSLGRYF. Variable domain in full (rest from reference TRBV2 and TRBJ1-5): EPEVTQTPSHQVTQMGQEVILRCVPISNHLYFYWYRQILGQKVEFLVSFYNNEISEKSEIFDDQFSVERPDGSNFTLKIRSTKLEDSAMYFCASSPLDSLGRYFGDGTRLSIL.

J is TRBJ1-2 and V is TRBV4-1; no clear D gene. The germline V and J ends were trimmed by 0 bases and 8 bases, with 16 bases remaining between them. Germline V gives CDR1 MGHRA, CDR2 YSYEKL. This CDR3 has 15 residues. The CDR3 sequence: CASSQEPGASGGYTF. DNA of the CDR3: TGCGCCAGCAGCCAAGAACCAGGAGCCTCGGGGGGCTACACCTTC.

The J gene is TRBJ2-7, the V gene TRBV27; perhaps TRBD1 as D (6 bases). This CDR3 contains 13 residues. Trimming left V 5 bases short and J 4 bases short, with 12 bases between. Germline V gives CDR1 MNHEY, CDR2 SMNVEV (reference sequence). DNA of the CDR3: TGTGCCAGCAGTCCCCGGACAGCGTACGAGCAGTACTTC. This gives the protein CASSPRTAYEQYF.

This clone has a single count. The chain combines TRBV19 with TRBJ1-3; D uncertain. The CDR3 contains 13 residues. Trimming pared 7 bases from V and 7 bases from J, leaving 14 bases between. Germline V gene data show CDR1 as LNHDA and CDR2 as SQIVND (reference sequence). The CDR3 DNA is TGTGCCAGTACCCCCGACTTCCATAACACCATATATTTT. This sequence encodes CASTPDFHNTIYF.

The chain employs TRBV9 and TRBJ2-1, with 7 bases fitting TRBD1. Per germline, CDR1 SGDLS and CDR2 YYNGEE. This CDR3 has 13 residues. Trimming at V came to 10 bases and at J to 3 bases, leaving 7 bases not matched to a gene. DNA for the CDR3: TGTGCCTCCGGACAGGTCAACTACAATGAGCAGTTCTTC. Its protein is CASGQVNYNEQFF.